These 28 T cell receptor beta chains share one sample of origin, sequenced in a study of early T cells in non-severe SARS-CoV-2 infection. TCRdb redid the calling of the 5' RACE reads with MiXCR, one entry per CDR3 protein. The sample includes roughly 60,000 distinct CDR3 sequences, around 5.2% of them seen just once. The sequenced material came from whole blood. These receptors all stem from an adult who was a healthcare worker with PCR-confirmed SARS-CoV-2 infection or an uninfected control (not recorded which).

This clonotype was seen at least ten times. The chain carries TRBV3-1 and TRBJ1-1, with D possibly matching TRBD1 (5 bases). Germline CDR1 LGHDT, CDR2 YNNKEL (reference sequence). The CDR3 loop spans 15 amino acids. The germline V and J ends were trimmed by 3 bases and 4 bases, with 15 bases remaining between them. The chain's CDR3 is CASSQLGSGTTEAFF. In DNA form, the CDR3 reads TGTGCCAGCAGCCAGCTTGGATCTGGGACCACTGAAGCTTTCTTT.

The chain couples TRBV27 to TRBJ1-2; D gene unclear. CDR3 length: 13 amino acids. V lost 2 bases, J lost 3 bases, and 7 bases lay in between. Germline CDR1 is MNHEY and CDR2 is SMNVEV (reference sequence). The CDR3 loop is CASSLRQHYGYTF. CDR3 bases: TGTGCCAGCAGTTTAAGGCAGCACTATGGCTACACCTTC.

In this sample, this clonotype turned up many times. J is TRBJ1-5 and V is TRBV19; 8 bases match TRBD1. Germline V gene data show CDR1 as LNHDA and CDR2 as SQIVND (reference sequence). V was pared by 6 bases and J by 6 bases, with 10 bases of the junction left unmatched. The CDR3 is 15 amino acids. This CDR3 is CASSLDRAGGQPQHF. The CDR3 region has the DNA TGTGCCAGTAGCTTGGACAGGGCAGGAGGTCAGCCCCAGCATTTT. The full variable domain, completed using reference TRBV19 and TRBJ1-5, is DGGITQSPKYLFRKEGQNVTLSCEQNLNHDAMYWYRQDPGQGLRLIYYSQIVNDFQKGDIAEGYSVSREKKESFPLTVTSAQKNPTAFYLCASSLDRAGGQPQHFGDGTRLSIL.

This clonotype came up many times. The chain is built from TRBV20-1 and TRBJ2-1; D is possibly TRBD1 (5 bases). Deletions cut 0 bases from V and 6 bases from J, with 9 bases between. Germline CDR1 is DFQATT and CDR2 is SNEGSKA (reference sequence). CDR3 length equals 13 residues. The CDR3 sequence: CSARDWGANEQFF. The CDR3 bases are TGCAGTGCTAGAGATTGGGGCGCCAATGAGCAGTTCTTC.

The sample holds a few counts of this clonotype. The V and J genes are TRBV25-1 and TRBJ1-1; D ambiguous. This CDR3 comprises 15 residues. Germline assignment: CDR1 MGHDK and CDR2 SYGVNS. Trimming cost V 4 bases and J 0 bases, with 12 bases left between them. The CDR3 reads CASSGIGRMNTEAFF. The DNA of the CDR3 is TGTGCCAGCAGTGGCATAGGACGGATGAACACTGAAGCTTTCTTT.

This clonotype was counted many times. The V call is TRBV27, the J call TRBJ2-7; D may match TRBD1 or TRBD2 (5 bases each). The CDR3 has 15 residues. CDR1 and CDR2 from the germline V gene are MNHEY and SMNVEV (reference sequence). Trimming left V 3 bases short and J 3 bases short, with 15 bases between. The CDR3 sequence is CASSLSRGRYYEQYF. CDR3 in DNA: TGTGCCAGCAGTTTGTCCCGGGGACGTTACTACGAGCAGTACTTC.

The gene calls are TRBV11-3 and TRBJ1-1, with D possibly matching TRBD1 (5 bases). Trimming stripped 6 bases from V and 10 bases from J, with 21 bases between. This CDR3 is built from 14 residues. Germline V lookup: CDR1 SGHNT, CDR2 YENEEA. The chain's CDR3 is CASSRGGGSGRAFF. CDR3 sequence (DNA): TGTGCCAGCAGTCGCGGGGGTGGCTCTGGACGAGCTTTCTTT.

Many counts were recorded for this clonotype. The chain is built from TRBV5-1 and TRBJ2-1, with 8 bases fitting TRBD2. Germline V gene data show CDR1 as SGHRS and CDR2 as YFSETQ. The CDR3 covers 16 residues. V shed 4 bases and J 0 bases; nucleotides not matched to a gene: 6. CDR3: CASSRTSGSSYNEQFF. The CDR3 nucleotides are TGCGCCAGCAGCCGTACTAGCGGCAGCTCCTACAATGAGCAGTTCTTC.

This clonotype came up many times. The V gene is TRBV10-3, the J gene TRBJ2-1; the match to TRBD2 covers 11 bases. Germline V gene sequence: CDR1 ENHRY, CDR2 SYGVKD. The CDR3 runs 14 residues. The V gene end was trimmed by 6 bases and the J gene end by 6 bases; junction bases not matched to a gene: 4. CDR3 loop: CAIRTSGEINEQFF. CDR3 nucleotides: TGTGCCATCAGGACTAGCGGGGAGATCAATGAGCAGTTCTTC.

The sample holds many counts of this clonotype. This CDR3 reads CASSGRGGADYGYTF. The CDR3, as DNA: TGTGCCAGCAGCGGAAGAGGGGGCGCCGACTATGGCTACACCTTC. The V gene is TRBV27, the J gene TRBJ1-2; 7 positions agree with TRBD1. The CDR3 consists of 15 residues. Trimming took 6 bases from V and 3 from J; bases not matched to a gene: 10. Germline V gene lookup returns CDR1 MNHEY and CDR2 SMNVEV (reference sequence).

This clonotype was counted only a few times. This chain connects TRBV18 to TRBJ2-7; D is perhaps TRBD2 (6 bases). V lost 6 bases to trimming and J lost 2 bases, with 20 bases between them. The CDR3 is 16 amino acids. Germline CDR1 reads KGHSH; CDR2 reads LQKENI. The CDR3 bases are TGTGCCAGCTCGGCCGGAGGGGCACAACGCCCCTACGAGCAGTACTTC. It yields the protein CASSAGGAQRPYEQYF.

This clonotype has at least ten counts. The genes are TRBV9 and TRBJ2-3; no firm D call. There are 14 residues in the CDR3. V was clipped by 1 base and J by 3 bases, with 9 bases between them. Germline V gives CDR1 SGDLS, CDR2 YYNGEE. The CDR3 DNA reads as TGTGCCAGCAGCGTATCAATGGGTACAGATACGCAGTATTTT. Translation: CASSVSMGTDTQYF.

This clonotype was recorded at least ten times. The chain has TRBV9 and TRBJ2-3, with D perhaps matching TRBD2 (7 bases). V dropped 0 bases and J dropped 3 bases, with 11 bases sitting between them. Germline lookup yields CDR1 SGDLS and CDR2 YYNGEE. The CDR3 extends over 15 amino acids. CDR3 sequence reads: CASSVVGGATDTQYF. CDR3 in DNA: TGTGCCAGCAGCGTAGTAGGGGGGGCAACAGATACGCAGTATTTT.

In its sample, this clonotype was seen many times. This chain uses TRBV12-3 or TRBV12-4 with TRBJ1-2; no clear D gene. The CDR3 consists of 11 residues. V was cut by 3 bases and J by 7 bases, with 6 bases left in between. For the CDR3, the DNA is TGTGCCAGCAGTTTGGGGTCTGGCTACACCTTC. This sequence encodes CASSLGSGYTF.

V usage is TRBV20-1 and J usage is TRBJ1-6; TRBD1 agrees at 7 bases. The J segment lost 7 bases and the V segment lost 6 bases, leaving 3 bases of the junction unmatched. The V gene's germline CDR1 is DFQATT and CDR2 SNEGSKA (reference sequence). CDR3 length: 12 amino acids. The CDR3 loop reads CSALGGNSPLHF. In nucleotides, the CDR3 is TGCAGTGCCCTAGGGGGCAATTCACCCCTCCACTTT.

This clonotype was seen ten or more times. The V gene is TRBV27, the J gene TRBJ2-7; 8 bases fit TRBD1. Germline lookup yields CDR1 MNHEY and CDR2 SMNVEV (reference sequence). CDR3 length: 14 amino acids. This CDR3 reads CAAATGQGFHEQYF. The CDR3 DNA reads TGTGCAGCCGCCACTGGACAGGGTTTTCACGAGCAGTACTTC.

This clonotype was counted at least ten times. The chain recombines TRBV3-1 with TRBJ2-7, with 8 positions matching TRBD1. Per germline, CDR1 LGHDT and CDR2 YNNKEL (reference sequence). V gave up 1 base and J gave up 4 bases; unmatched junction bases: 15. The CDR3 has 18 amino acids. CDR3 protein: CASSQGSAGGAGRYEQYF. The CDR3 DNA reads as TGTGCCAGCAGCCAAGGTTCGGCAGGGGGCGCCGGGCGGTACGAGCAGTACTTC.

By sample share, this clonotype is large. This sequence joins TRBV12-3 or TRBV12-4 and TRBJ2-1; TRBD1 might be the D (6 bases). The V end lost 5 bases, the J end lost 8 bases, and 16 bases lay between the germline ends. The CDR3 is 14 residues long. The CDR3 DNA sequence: TGTGCCAGCAGTCCAAGGGGGAGAAGACATGAGCAGTTCTTC. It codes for CASSPRGRRHEQFF.

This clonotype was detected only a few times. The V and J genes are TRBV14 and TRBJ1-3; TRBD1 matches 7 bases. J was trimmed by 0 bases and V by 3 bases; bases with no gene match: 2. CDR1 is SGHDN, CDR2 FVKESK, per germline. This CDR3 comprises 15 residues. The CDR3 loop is CASSHRGSSGNTIYF. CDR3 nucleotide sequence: TGTGCCAGCAGCCACAGGGGGAGCTCTGGAAACACCATATATTTT.

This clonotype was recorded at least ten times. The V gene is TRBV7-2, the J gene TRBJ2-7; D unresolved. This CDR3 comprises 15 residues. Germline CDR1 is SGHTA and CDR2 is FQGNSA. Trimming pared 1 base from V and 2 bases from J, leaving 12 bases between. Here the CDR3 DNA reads TGTGCCAGCAGCTTAGAAGGGCGCACTACCTACGAGCAGTACTTC. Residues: CASSLEGRTTYEQYF.

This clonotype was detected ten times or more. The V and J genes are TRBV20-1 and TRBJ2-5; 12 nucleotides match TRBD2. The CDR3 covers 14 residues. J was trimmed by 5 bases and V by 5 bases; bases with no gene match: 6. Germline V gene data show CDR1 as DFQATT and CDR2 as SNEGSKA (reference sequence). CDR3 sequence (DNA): TGCAGTGCTGAGACTAGCGGGAGACGGGAGACCCAGTACTTC. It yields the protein CSAETSGRRETQYF.

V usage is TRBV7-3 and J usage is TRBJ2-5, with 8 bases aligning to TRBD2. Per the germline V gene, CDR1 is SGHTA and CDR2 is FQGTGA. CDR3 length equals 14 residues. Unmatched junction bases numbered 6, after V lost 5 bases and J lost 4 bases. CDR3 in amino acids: CASSPSGGRETQYF. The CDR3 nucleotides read TGTGCCAGCAGCCCATCGGGGGGGCGAGAGACCCAGTACTTC.

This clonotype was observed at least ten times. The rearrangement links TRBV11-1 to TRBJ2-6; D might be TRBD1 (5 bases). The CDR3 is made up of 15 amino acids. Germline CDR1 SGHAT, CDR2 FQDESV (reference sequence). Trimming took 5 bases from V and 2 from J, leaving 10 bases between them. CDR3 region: CASSPSGTGANVLTF. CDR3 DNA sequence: TGTGCCAGCAGCCCGTCAGGGACTGGGGCCAACGTCCTGACTTTC. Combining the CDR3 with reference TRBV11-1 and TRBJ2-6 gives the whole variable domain EAEVAQSPRYKITEKSQAVAFWCDPISGHATLYWYRQILGQGPELLVQFQDESVVDDSQLPKDRFSAERLKGVDSTLKIQPAELGDSAMYLCASSPSGTGANVLTFGAGSRLTVL.

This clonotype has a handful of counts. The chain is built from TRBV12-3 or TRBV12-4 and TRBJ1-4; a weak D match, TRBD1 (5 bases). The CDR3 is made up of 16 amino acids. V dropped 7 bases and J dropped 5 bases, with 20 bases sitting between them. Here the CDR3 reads CASTFALGQLNEKLFF. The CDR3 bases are TGTGCCAGCACCTTTGCACTGGGGCAGCTAAATGAAAAACTGTTTTTT.

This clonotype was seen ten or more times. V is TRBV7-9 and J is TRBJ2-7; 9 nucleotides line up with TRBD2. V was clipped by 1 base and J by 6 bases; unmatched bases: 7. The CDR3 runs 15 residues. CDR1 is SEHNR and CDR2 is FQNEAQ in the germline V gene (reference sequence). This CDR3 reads CASSLGAGGPGEQYF. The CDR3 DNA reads TGTGCCAGCAGCTTAGGGGCGGGAGGGCCCGGCGAGCAGTACTTC. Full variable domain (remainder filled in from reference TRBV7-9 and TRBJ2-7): DTGVSQNPRHKITKRGQNVTFRCDPISEHNRLYWYRQTLGQGPEFLTYFQNEAQLEKSRLLSDRFSAERPKGSFSTLEIQRTEQGDSAMYLCASSLGAGGPGEQYFGPGTRLTVT.

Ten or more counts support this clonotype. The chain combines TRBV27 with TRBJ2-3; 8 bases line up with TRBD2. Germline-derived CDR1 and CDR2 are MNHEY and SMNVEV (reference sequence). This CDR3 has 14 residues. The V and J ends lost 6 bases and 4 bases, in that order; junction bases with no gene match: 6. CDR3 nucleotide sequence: TGTGCCAGCAGCTCCCCGGGACTAGCAGATACGCAGTATTTT. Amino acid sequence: CASSSPGLADTQYF.

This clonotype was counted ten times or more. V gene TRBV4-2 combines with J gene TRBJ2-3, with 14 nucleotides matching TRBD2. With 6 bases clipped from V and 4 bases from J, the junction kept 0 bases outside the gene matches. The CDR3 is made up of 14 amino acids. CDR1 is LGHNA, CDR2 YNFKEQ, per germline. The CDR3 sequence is CASRTSGGADTQYF. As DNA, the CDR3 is TGTGCCAGCAGGACTAGCGGGGGGGCAGATACGCAGTATTTT.

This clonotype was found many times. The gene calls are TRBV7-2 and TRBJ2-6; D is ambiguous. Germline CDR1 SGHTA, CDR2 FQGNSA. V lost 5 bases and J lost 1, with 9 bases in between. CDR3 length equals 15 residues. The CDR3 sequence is CASSRDISGANVLTF. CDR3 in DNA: TGTGCCAGCAGCCGTGACATTTCTGGGGCCAACGTCCTGACTTTC.